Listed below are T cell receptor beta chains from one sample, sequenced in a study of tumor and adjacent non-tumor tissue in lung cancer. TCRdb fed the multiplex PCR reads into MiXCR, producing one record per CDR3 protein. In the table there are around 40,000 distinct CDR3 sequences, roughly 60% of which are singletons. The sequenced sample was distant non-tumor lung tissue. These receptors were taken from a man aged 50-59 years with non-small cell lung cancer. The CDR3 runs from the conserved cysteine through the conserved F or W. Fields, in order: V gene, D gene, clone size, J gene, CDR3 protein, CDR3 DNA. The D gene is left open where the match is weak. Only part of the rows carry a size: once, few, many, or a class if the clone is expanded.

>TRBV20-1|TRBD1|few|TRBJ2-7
CSATNRQGNTYEQYF
TGCAGTGCTACAAATCGACAGGGGAACACCTACGAGCAGTACTTC
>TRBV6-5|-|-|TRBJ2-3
CASGTIPQGGFRPQYF
TGTGCCAGTGGTACTATCCCCCAAGGGGGGTTTCGGCCCCAGTATTTT
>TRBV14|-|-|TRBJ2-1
CVSSHGIRGSYNEQFF
TGTGTCAGCAGTCACGGCATCAGGGGCTCCTACAATGAGCAGTTCTTC
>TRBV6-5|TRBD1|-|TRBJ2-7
CANSYSAGTRTGGYEQYF
TGTGCCAACAGTTACTCTGCTGGTACCAGGACAGGGGGCTACGAGCAGTACTTC
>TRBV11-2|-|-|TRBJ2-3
CASWVKGEGDTQYF
TGTGCCAGCTGGGTGAAGGGTGAGGGAGATACGCAGTATTTT
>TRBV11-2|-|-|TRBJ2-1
CANSLVGGGSSYNEQFF
TGTGCCAACAGTTTAGTGGGAGGGGGGAGCTCCTACAATGAGCAGTTCTTC
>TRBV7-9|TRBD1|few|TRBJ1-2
CANSRTGGADDGGYTF
TGTGCCAACAGCCGGACAGGGGGCGCCGATGACGGAGGCTACACCTTC
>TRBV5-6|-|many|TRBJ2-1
CASSLAWVSYNEQFF
TGTGCCAGCAGCTTGGCCTGGGTCTCCTACAATGAGCAGTTCTTC
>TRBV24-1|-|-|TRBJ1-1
CTTTDPGQNTEAFF
TGTACCACCACTGACCCCGGGCAAAACACTGAAGCTTTCTTT
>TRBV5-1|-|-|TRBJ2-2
CASMVRDTWELFF
TGCGCCAGCATGGTTCGAGACACCTGGGAGCTGTTTTTT
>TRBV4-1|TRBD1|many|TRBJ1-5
CASSQPDRGRDQPQHF
TGCGCCAGCAGCCAACCCGACAGGGGCCGAGATCAGCCCCAGCATTTT
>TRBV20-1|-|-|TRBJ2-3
CSARAGLGDEDTQYF
TGCAGTGCTAGAGCGGGATTAGGGGATGAAGATACGCAGTATTTT
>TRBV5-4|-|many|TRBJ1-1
CASRSGQQNTEAFF
TGTGCCAGCAGGTCTGGACAACAGAACACTGAAGCTTTCTTT
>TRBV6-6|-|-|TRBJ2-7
CASYNSEAWGSYEQHF
TGTGCCAGCTATAACTCCGAGGCCTGGGGGTCCTACGAGCAGCACTTC
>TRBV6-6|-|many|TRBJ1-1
CASKGGGETTEAFF
TGTGCCAGCAAAGGGGGGGGGGAAACGACTGAAGCTTTCTTT
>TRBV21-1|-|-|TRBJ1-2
CASSKGRFEDYTF
TGTGCCAGCAGCAAAGGCAGGTTTGAGGACTACACCTTC
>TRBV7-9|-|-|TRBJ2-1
CASRPSELVDEQFF
TGTGCCAGCCGCCCTAGCGAGCTGGTGGATGAACAGTTCTTC
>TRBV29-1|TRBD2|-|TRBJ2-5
CSVGLAGYQEIQYF
TGCAGCGTTGGACTAGCGGGGTACCAAGAGATCCAGTACTTC
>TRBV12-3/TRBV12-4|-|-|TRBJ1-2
CTSSINRPATYGYTF
TGTACTAGCAGTATAAATCGTCCAGCTACCTATGGCTACACCTTC
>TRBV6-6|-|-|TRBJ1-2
CAVSREGNYGYTF
TGTGCCGTTTCCCGAGAGGGCAACTATGGCTACACCTTC
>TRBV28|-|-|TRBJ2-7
CASSPTSGAAGHEQYF
TGTGCCAGCAGTCCGACGTCAGGGGCCGCGGGCCACGAGCAGTACTTC
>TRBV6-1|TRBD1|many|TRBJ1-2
CASSLDRVEGYTF
TGTGCCAGCAGTCTCGACAGGGTTGAGGGCTACACCTTC
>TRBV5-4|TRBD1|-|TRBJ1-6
CASSPGTVYNSPLHF
TGTGCCAGCAGCCCCGGGACAGTCTATAATTCACCCCTCCACTTT
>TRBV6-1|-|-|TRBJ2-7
CASSDAGQGGEQYF
TGTGCCAGTAGTGATGCAGGGCAGGGCGGCGAGCAGTACTTC
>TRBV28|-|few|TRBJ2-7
CASIPSRGASYEQYF
TGTGCCAGCATTCCCTCAAGGGGGGCCTCCTACGAGCAGTACTTC